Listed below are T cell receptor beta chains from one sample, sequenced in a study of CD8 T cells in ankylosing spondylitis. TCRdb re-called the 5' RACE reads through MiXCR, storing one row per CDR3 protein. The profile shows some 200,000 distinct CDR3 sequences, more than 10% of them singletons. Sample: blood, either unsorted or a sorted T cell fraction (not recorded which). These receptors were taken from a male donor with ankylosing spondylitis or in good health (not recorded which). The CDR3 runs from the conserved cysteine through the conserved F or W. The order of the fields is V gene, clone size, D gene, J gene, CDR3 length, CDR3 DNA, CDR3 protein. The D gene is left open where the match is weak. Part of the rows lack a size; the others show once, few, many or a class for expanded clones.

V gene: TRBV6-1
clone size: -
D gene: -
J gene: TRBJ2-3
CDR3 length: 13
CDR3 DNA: TGTGCCAGCAGTGAGAGGGGCACAGATACGCAGTATTTT
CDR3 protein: CASSERGTDTQYF

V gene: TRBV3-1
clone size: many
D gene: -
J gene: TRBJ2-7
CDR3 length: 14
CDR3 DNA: TGTGCCAGCAGCCAAGTGGGACCGGGGTACGAGCAGTACTTC
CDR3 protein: CASSQVGPGYEQYF

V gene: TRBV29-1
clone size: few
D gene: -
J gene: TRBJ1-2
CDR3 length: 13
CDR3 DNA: TGCAGCGTTGAAGACAGGGAAGACTATGGCTACACCTTC
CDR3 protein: CSVEDREDYGYTF

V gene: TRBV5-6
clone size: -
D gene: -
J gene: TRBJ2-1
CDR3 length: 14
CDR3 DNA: TGTGCCAGCAGCTTGAAAGGGAAGTACAATGAGCAGTTCTTC
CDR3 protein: CASSLKGKYNEQFF

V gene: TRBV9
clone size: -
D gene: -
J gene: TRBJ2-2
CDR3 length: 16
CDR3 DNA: TGTGCCAGCAGCGACAGTATCAAGGAGAACACCGGGGAGCTGTTTTTT
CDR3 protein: CASSDSIKENTGELFF

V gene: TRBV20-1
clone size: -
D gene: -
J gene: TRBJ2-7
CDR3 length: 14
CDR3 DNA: TGCAGTGCTCTCGATTTGGACACGTCCTACGAGCAGTACTTC
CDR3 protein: CSALDLDTSYEQYF

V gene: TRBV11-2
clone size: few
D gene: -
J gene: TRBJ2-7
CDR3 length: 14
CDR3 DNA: TGTGCCAGCAGCTTAGTCGACCTCTCCTACGAGCAGTACTTC
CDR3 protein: CASSLVDLSYEQYF

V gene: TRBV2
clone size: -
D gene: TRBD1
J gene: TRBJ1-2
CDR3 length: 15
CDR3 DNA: TGTGCCAGCACGCTAAGGACAGGGGCGAACTATGGCTACACCTTC
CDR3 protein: CASTLRTGANYGYTF

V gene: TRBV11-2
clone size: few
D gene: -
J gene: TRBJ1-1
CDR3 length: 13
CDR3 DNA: TGTGCCAGCAGCCTTCGGGTGAACACTGAAGCTTTCTTT
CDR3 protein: CASSLRVNTEAFF

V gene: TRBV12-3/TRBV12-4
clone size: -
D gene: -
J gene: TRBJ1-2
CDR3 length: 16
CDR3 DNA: TGTGCCAGCCAACCCTTCGGGCAGAATTCTAACTATGGCTACACCTTC
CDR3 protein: CASQPFGQNSNYGYTF

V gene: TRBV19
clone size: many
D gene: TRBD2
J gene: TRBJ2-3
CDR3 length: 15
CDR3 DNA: TGTGCCAGTAGTTCCACTAGCGGGGTCACAGATACGCAGTATTTT
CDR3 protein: CASSSTSGVTDTQYF

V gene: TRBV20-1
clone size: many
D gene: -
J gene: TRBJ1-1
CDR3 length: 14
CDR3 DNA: TGCAGTGCTATTCCCCCCGGCAGGGTCACTGAAGCTTTCTTT
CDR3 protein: CSAIPPGRVTEAFF

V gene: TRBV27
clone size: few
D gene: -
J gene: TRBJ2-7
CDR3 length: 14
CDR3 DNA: TGTGCCAGCAGTTTATCTCCGGGCTCCTACGAGCAGTACTTC
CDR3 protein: CASSLSPGSYEQYF

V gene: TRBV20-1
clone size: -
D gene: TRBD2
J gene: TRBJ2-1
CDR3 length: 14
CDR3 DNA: TGCAGTGCTAGAGATGGACTAGGTTTCGATGAGCAGTTCTTC
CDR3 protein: CSARDGLGFDEQFF

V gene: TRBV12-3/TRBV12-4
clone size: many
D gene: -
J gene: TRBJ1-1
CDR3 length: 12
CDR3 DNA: TGTGCCAGCACCCTTTGGGGAACTGAAGCTTTCTTT
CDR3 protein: CASTLWGTEAFF

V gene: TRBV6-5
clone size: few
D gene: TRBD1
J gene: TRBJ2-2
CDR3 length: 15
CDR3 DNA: TGTGCCAGCAGTTACTCAGGGACAGGGGCCGGGGAGCTGTTTTTT
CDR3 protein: CASSYSGTGAGELFF

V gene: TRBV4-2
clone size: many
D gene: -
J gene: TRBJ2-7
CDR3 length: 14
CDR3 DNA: TGTGCCAGCAGCCCTAGTGGGGGGACTTACGAGCAGTACTTC
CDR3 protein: CASSPSGGTYEQYF

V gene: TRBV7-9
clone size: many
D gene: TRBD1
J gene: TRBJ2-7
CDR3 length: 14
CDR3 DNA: TGTGCCAGCAGCTCAGGGACAGGGAATTACGAGCAGTACTTC
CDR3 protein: CASSSGTGNYEQYF

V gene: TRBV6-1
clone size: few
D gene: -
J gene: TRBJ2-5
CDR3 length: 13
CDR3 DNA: TGTGCCAGCAGTGCCGATGGGGGGGAGACCCAGTACTTC
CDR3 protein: CASSADGGETQYF

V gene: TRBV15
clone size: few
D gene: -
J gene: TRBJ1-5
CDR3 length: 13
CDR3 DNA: TGTGCCACCAGCCCAGGGAGAACTCAGCCCCAGCATTTT
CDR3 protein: CATSPGRTQPQHF

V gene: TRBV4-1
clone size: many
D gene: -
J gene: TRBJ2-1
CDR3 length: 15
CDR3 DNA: TGCGCCAGCAGCCAAGATCCGAGCTCCTACAATGAGCAGTTCTTC
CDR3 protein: CASSQDPSSYNEQFF

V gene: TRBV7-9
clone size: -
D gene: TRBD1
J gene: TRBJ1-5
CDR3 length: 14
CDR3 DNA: TGTGCCAGCAGCCGGGACAGTAGCAATCAGCCCCAGCATTTT
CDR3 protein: CASSRDSSNQPQHF

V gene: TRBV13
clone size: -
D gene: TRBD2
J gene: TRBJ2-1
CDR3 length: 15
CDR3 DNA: TGTGCCAGCAGCTTAGCGGGGACTAGGGGCAATGAGCAGTTCTTC
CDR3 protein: CASSLAGTRGNEQFF

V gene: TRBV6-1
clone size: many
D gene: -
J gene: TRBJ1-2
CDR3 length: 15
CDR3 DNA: TGTGCCAGCAGTGAATCGGGGGAATCGGTGTATGGCTACACCTTC
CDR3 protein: CASSESGESVYGYTF

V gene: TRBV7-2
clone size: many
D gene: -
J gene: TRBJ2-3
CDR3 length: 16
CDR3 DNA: TGTGCCAGCAGCTTGGGCAACGGGACCCGCACAGATACGCAGTATTTT
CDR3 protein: CASSLGNGTRTDTQYF

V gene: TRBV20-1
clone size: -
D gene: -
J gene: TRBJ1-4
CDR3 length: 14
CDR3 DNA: TGCAGTGCTAGACCGGCCACAACTAATGAAAAACTGTTTTTT
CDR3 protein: CSARPATTNEKLFF

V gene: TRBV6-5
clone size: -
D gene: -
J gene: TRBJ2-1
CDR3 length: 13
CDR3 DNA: TGTGCCAGCAGTTTCCGGGCCTACAATGAGCAGTTCTTC
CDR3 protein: CASSFRAYNEQFF

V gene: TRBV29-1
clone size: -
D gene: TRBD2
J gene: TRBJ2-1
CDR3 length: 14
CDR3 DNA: TGCAGCGTTGAAAGTCTAGCGGTATACAATGAGCAGTTCTTC
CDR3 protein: CSVESLAVYNEQFF

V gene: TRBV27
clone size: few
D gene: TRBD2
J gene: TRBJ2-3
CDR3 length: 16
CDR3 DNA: TGTGCCAGCAGTTTATTCGGGGGGACTAGCACAGATACGCAGTATTTT
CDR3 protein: CASSLFGGTSTDTQYF

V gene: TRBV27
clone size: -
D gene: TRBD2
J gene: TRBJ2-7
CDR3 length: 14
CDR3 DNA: TGTGCCAGCAGGCTAGCGGGAGCTTCCCACGAGCAGTACTTC
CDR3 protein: CASRLAGASHEQYF

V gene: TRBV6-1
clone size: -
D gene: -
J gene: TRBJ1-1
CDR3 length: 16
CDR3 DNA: TGTGCCAGCAGTGAATGGGCAGGGGCCAGGAACAGTGAAGCTTTCTTT
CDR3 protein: CASSEWAGARNSEAFF

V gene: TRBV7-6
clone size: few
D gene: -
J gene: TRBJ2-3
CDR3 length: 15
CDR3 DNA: TGTGCCAGCAGCTTAGAGGATATGAGGGGAGATACGCAGTATTTT
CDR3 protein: CASSLEDMRGDTQYF

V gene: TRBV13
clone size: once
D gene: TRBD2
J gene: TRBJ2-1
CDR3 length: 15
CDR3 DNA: TGTGCCAGCAGCTTAAGGACTAGCGGTTACAATGAGCAGTTCTTC
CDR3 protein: CASSLRTSGYNEQFF

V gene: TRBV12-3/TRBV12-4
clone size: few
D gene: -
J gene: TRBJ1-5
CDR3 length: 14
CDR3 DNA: TGTGCCAGCAGTCCCCGGGCAGATAATCAGCCCCAGCATTTT
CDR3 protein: CASSPRADNQPQHF

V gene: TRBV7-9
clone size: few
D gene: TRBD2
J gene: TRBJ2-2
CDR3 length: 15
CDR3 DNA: TGTGCCAGCAACAAGGCCCCTAGCGGGCACGGGGAGCTGTTTTTT
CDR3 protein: CASNKAPSGHGELFF

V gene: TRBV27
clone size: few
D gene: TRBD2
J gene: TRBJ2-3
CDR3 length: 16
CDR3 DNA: TGTGCCAGCAGTGTGACTAGCGGGGGGGGGACAGATACGCAGTATTTT
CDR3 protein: CASSVTSGGGTDTQYF

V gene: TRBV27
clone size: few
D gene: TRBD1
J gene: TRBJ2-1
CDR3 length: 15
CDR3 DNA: TGTGCCAGCAGGCCTGACAGGGCAGCCTACAATGAGCAGTTCTTC
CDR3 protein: CASRPDRAAYNEQFF

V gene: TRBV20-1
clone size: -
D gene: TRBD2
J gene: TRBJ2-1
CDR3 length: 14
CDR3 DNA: TGCAGTGCTAGAGAACTAGCGGGGCACAATGAGCAGTTCTTC
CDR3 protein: CSARELAGHNEQFF

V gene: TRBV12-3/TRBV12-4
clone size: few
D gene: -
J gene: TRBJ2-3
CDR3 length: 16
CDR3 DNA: TGTGCCAGCAGTTTAAAGTCCCCAGACTACACAGATACGCAGTATTTT
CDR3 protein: CASSLKSPDYTDTQYF

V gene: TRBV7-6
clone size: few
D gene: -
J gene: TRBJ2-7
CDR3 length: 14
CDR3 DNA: TGTGCCAGCAGCTCCGCGTCAAGCTCCTACGAGCAGTACTTC
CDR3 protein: CASSSASSSYEQYF

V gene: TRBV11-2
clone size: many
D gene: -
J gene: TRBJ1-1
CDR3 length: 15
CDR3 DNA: TGTGCCAGCAGCTTAGATGTAATAACAGGAGGTGAAGCTTTCTTT
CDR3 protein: CASSLDVITGGEAFF

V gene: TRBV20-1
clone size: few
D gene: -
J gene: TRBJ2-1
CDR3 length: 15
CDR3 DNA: TGCAGTGCTAGTTCATCCAGCAGGCCCCTGGGTGAGCAGTTCTTC
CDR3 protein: CSASSSSRPLGEQFF

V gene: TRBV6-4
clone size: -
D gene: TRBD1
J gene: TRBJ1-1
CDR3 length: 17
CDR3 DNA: TGTGCCAGCAGTGACCCCGACAGGGACAAGGGGAACACTGAAGCTTTCTTT
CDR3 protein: CASSDPDRDKGNTEAFF